Reported below is one T cell receptor (beta chain). Time point specified: after neoadjuvant nivolumab, at surgical resection. Germline CDR1 and CDR2: SGHRS and YFSETQ. V lost 2 bases and J 7 bases, leaving 7 bases between the germline ends. This CDR3 contains 12 residues. This sample is part of a study of neoadjuvant anti-PD-1 for oral cavity cancer. Produced via immunoSEQ multiplex PCR; TCRdb's table is partial and in-frame only. The sample contains approximately 9,500 clones, 70% to 80% of which appear only once. This clonotype was sampled from a person aged 40-85 years with oral cavity squamous cell carcinoma. The chain joins TRBV5-1 to TRBJ2-1, with a tentative D call TRBD1 (5 bases). The sequencing here drew on PBMCs, taken after nivolumab (anti-PD-1) treatment. This chain's CDR3 is CASSFSGNEQFF. The CDR3 bases are TGCGCCAGCAGCTTCTCAGGGAATGAGCAGTTCTTC.